One sample yielded the 21 T cell receptor beta chains listed below, sequenced in a study of T-cell memory formation after mild COVID-19. Each CDR3 protein is one row after TCRdb ran MiXCR on the 5' RACE reads. The table has some 440,000 distinct CDR3 sequences, around a quarter seen once. Sequenced material: PBMCs or a T cell subset sorted from them (not recorded which). Source of these receptors: an adult woman who had mild COVID-19 (a few samples of this study predate the infection). Cell type and time point are not known.

This clonotype showed up just once. The chain joins TRBV18 to TRBJ2-7, with TRBD2 matching 7 bases. The germline V gene encodes CDR1 KGHSH and CDR2 LQKENI. The V and J ends lost 0 bases and 1 base, in that order; junction bases with no gene match: 3. This CDR3 spans 15 amino acids. The CDR3 spells CASSPPGGSSYEQYF. For the CDR3, the DNA is TGTGCCAGCTCACCACCCGGCGGGAGTTCCTACGAGCAGTACTTC. The variable domain in full, with the rest retrieved from reference TRBV18 and TRBJ2-7, is NAGVMQNPRHLVRRRGQEARLRCSPMKGHSHVYWYRQLPEEGLKFMVYLQKENIIDESGMPKERFSAEFPKEGPSILRIQQVVRGDSAAYFCASSPPGGSSYEQYFGPGTRLTVT.

In DNA form, the CDR3 reads TGTGCCAGCAGTTTCCGAGGGAACCGAGTAGAGGAGACCCAGTACTTC. This codes for CASSFRGNRVEETQYF. This chain connects TRBV12-3 or TRBV12-4 to TRBJ2-5; D possibly corresponds to TRBD2 (5 bases). V was pared by 3 bases and J by 5 bases, with 19 bases between. CDR3 length: 16 amino acids.

In this sample, this clonotype turned up a few times. The V gene is TRBV29-1, the J gene TRBJ2-7; D might be TRBD2 (6 bases). The germline V gene encodes CDR1 SQVTM and CDR2 ANQGSEA. Trimming took off 6 bases at V and 8 bases at J, with 14 bases between the two ends. The CDR3 consists of 11 residues. In DNA form, the CDR3 reads TGCAGCGTGGGGACTCCCATGAAGCAGTACTTC. Its translation is CSVGTPMKQYF.

This chain uses TRBV20-1 with TRBJ1-6, with D possibly being TRBD1 (5 bases). Germline loops: CDR1 DFQATT, CDR2 SNEGSKA (reference sequence). The CDR3 runs 12 residues. Here the CDR3 reads CSHSQGDSPLHF. CDR3 in DNA: TGCAGCCATAGTCAGGGCGATTCACCCCTCCACTTT.

With regard to this clonotype: A much bigger clone sits one base away, suggesting this may be a read error. CDR3 residues: CATRPTGNTEAFF. In nucleotides, the CDR3 is TGTGCCACCAGACCGACAGGGAACACTGAAGCTTTCTTT. The chain is built from TRBV24-1 and TRBJ1-1; D possibly corresponds to TRBD1 (6 bases). The CDR3 extends over 13 amino acids. Trimming took off 7 bases at V and 1 base at J, with 9 bases between the two ends. Germline V gene sequence: CDR1 KGHDR, CDR2 SFDVKD.

The chain combines TRBV4-3 with TRBJ2-3, with D hard to call. V shed 3 bases and J shed 4 bases, with 14 bases lying between them. This CDR3 has 15 residues. Germline V gives CDR1 LGHNA, CDR2 YSLEER. CDR3 region: CASSHHGRSPDTQYF. CDR3 nucleotide sequence: TGCGCCAGCAGCCACCACGGCCGGAGTCCAGATACGCAGTATTTT.

The chain joins TRBV12-3 or TRBV12-4 to TRBJ1-1; D call uncertain. This CDR3 comprises 14 residues. Trimming shortened V by 5 bases and J by 4 bases, and 14 bases separated the two germline ends. The CDR3 here is CASSIGLESTEAFF. In DNA form, the CDR3 reads TGTGCCAGCAGTATTGGTTTGGAGAGCACTGAAGCTTTCTTT.

The chain employs TRBV6-5 and TRBJ1-1; weak D call: TRBD1 (6 bases). V lost 6 bases to trimming and J lost 2 bases, with 13 bases between them. Germline V gene sequence: CDR1 MNHEY, CDR2 SVGAGI. The CDR3 is made up of 14 amino acids. Written as DNA, the CDR3 is TGTGCCAGCAGACAGGGCTGGGTTAACACTGAAGCTTTCTTT. Its protein product is CASRQGWVNTEAFF.

This clonotype was seen repeatedly, ten times or more. The DNA for the CDR3 is TGTGCCAGCAGCCCCCGCCCCGGAACCGGGGAGCTGTTTTTT. Amino acids: CASSPRPGTGELFF. This rearrangement joins TRBV7-2 to TRBJ2-2; D uncertain. The CDR3 is 14 residues long. Germline CDR1 SGHTA, CDR2 FQGNSA. Between the trimmed V and J ends, which lost 5 bases and 5 bases, there was a span of 12 bases.

The rearrangement joins TRBV7-8 to TRBJ2-7, with D possibly called TRBD1 or TRBD2 (5 bases each). V dropped 5 bases and J dropped 3 bases, with 14 bases sitting between them. From germline, CDR1 is SGHVS and CDR2 FQNEAQ. The length of the CDR3 is 14 residues. CDR3 coding DNA: TGTGCCAGCAGCCCCGAGGGGCAGCTCTACGAGCAGTACTTC. It encodes CASSPEGQLYEQYF.

This clonotype has a handful of counts. The V call is TRBV18, the J call TRBJ2-7; tentatively, D is TRBD1 or TRBD2 (7 bases each). V shed 5 bases and J shed 3 bases, with 20 bases lying between them. CDR1 KGHSH and CDR2 LQKENI come from the germline V gene. CDR3 length: 16 amino acids. As DNA, the CDR3 is TGTGCCAGCTCAAGCGGGACAGCCATAAGCAGCTACGAGCAGTACTTC. It yields the protein CASSSGTAISSYEQYF.

In its sample, this clonotype was seen a few times. The chain carries TRBV7-8 and TRBJ1-4; 8 positions agree with TRBD1. The CDR3 is made up of 14 amino acids. J gave up 6 bases and V 5 bases, and 5 bases lay outside the gene matches. CDR1 and CDR2 from the germline V gene are SGHVS and FQNEAQ. The chain's CDR3 is CASSQDRVDEKLFF. The CDR3 DNA sequence: TGTGCCAGCAGCCAGGACAGGGTAGATGAAAAACTGTTTTTT.

DNA of the CDR3: TGCAGCGTTGATGAAGGGGACTATGGCTACACCTTC. This codes for CSVDEGDYGYTF. The J gene is TRBJ1-2, the V gene TRBV29-1; tentative D call: TRBD1 (5 bases). The CDR3 extends over 12 amino acids. V lost 3 bases and J 3 bases, leaving 8 bases between the germline ends. Germline loops: CDR1 SQVTM, CDR2 ANQGSEA. The variable domain in full, completed from reference TRBV29-1 and TRBJ1-2, reads SAVISQKPSRDICQRGTSLTIQCQVDSQVTMMFWYRQQPGQSLTLIATANQGSEATYESGFVIDKFPISRPNLTFSTLTVSNMSPEDSSIYLCSVDEGDYGYTFGSGTRLTVV.

The chain carries TRBV5-1 and TRBJ2-5; TRBD1 matches at 12 bases. This CDR3 contains 15 residues. Germline V lookup: CDR1 SGHRS, CDR2 YFSETQ. With V trimmed by 3 bases and J by 5 bases, 5 bases remained unmatched. CDR3 DNA sequence: TGCGCCAGCAGCTCGGGACAGGGGGCTTGGGAGACCCAGTACTTC. Translating it yields CASSSGQGAWETQYF.

The rearrangement links TRBV2 to TRBJ2-2, with 9 bases lining up with TRBD1. The V gene's germline CDR1 is SNHLY and CDR2 FYNNEI. Trimming cost V 2 bases and J 7 bases; bases outside gene matches: 5. The CDR3 runs to 15 residues. CDR3: CASSERDRVYGELFF. DNA for the CDR3: TGTGCCAGCAGTGAAAGGGACAGGGTATACGGGGAGCTGTTTTTT.

The chain's CDR3 is CASSAGTGGSEQFF. The DNA of the CDR3 is TGTGCCAGTAGTGCCGGGACAGGTGGTAGTGAGCAGTTCTTC. The chain joins TRBV19 to TRBJ2-1; 8 bases agree with TRBD1. Germline V gene lookup returns CDR1 LNHDA and CDR2 SQIVND (reference sequence). The CDR3 runs to 14 residues. V was clipped by 5 bases and J by 9 bases; unmatched bases: 9.

The genes are TRBV6-1 and TRBJ2-3; 11 bases match TRBD2. In germline, CDR1 is MNHNS, CDR2 SASEGT. J gave up 2 bases and V 8 bases, and 6 bases lay outside the gene matches. The CDR3 is 15 amino acids. DNA for the CDR3: TGTGCCAGCGCACCTAGCGGGGGGCCCACAGATACGCAGTATTTT. This translates into CASAPSGGPTDTQYF.

The sample holds a few counts of this clonotype. The CDR3 reads CASSLGSGKPYEQYF. The CDR3 coding sequence is TGTGCCAGCAGCTTAGGTAGCGGGAAACCCTACGAGCAGTACTTC. The genes are TRBV7-2 and TRBJ2-7; 8 nucleotides line up with TRBD2. Trimming at V came to 1 base and at J to 2 bases, leaving 4 bases not matched to a gene. The CDR3 runs to 15 residues. The germline V gene has CDR1 SGHTA and CDR2 FQGNSA.

The chain links TRBV20-1 to TRBJ1-1; D is ambiguous. The germline gives CDR1 DFQATT, CDR2 SNEGSKA (reference sequence). The CDR3 has 12 amino acids. Trimming took off 5 bases at V and 0 bases at J, with 7 bases between the two ends. CDR3: CSAAPVNTEAFF. The CDR3 region has the DNA TGCAGTGCTGCACCAGTGAACACTGAAGCTTTCTTT.

The chain joins TRBV11-2 to TRBJ1-2; D is perhaps TRBD1 (6 bases). The V gene's germline CDR1 is SGHAT and CDR2 FQNNGV. The CDR3 spans 14 residues. The V and J ends lost 5 bases and 4 bases respectively, with 14 bases between them. The CDR3 coding sequence is TGTGCCAGCAGCAGATCACAGGGCGTCTATGGCTACACCTTC. It specifies CASSRSQGVYGYTF.

This clonotype has a count of ten or more. V is TRBV7-3 and J is TRBJ2-1; D could derive from TRBD1 or TRBD2 (5 bases each). Trimming pared 1 base from V and 0 bases from J, leaving 10 bases between. The CDR3 spans 16 residues. Germline V gene lookup returns CDR1 SGHTA and CDR2 FQGTGA. The CDR3 protein is CASSLRAGSSYNEQFF. The CDR3 nucleotides read TGTGCCAGCAGCTTAAGGGCAGGGAGCTCCTACAATGAGCAGTTCTTC.